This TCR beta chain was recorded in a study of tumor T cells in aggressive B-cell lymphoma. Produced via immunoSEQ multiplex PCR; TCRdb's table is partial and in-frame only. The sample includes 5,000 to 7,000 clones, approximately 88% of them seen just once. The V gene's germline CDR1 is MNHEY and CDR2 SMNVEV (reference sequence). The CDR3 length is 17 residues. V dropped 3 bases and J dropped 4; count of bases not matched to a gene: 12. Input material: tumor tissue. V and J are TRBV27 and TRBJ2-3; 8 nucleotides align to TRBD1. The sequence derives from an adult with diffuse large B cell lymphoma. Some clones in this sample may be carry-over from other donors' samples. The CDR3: CASSLAGAAGGSDTQYF. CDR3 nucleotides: TGTGCCAGCAGTTTGGCCGGGGCGGCAGGGGGCTCAGATACGCAGTATTTT.